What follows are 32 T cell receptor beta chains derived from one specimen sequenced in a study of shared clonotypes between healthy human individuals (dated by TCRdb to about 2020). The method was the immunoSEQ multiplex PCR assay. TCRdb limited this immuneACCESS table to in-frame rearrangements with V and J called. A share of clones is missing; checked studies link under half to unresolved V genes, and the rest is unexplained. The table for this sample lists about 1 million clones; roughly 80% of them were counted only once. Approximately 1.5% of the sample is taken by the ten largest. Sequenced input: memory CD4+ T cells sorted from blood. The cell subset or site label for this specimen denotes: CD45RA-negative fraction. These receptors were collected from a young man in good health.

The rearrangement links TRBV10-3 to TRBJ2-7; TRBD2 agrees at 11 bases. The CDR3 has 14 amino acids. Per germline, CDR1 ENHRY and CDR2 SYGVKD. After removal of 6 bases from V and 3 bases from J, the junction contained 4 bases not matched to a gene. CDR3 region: CAISQTSGNYEQYF. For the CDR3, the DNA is TGTGCCATCAGCCAGACTAGCGGGAACTACGAGCAGTACTTC.

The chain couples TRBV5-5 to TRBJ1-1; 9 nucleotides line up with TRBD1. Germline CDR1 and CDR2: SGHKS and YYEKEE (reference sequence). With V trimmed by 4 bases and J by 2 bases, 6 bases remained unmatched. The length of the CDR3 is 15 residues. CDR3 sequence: CASSPGQGFNTEAFF. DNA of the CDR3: TGTGCCAGCAGCCCTGGACAGGGGTTTAACACTGAAGCTTTCTTT.

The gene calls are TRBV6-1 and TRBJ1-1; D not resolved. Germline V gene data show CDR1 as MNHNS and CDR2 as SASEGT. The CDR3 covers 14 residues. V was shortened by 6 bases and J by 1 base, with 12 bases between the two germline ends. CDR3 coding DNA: TGTGCCAGCAGATCTCCCAGTCCGAACACTGAAGCTTTCTTT. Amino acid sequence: CASRSPSPNTEAFF.

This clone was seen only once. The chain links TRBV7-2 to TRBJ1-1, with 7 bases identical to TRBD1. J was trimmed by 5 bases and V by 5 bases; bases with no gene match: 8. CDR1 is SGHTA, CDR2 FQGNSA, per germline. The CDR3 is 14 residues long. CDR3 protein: CASSLTGSWTEAFF. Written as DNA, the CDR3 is TGTGCCAGCAGCCTGACAGGGTCGTGGACTGAAGCTTTCTTT.

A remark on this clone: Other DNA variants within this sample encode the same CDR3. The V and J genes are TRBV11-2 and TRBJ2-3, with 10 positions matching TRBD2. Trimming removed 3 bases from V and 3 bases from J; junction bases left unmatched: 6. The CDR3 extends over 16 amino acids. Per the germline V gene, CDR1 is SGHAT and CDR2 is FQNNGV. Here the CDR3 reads CASSFLAGVRTDTQYF. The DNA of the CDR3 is TGTGCCAGCAGCTTTCTAGCGGGAGTTAGAACAGATACGCAGTATTTT.

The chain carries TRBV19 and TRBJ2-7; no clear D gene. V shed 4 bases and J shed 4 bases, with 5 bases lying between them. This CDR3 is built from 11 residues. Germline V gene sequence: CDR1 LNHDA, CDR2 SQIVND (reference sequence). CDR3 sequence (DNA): TGTGCCAGTAGTACAATGTACGAGCAGTACTTC. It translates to CASSTMYEQYF.

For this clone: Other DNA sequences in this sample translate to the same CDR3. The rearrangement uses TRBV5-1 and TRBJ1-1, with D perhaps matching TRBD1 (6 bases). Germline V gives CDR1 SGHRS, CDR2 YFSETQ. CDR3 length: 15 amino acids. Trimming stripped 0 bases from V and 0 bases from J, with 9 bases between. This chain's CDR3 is CASSLVGGLNTEAFF. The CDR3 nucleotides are TGCGCCAGCAGCTTGGTGGGGGGCCTGAACACTGAAGCTTTCTTT.

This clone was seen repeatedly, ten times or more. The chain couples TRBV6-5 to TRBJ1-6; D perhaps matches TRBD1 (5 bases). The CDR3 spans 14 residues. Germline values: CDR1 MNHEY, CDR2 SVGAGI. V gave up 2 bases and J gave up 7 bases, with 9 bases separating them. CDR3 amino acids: CASSYRGRNSPLHF. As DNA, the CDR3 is TGTGCCAGCAGTTACCGGGGGAGGAATTCACCCCTCCACTTT.

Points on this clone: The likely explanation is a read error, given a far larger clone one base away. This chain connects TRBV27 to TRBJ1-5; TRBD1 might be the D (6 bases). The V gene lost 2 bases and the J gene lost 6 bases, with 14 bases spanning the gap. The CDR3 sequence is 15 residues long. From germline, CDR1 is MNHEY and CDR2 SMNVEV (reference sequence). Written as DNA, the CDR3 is TGTGCCAGCAGTTTAGTTCAGGGGCCGAGTCAGCCCCAGCATTTT. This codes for CASSLVQGPSQPQHF.

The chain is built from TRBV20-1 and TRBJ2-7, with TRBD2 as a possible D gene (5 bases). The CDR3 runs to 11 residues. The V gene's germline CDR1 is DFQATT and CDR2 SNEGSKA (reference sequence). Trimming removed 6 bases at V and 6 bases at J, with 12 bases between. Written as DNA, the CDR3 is TGCAGTGCCCAGAACGGACTCGAGCAGTACTTC. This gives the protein CSAQNGLEQYF.

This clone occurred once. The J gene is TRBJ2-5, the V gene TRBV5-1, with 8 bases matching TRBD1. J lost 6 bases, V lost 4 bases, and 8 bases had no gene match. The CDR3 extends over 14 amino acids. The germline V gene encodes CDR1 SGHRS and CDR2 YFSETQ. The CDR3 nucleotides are TGCGCCAGCAGCGTAGGACAGGGATCGCAGACCCAGTACTTC. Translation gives CASSVGQGSQTQYF.

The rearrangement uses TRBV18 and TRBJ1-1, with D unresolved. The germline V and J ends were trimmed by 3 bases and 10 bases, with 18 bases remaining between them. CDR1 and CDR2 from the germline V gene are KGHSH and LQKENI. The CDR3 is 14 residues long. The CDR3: CASSPEGRLGVAFF. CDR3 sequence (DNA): TGTGCCAGCTCACCCGAAGGGCGATTGGGAGTAGCTTTCTTT.

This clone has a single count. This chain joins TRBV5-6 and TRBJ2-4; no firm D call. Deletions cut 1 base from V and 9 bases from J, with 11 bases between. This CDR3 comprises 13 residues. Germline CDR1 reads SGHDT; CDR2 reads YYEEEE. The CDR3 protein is CASSLPGSIIQYF. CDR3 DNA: TGTGCCAGCAGCTTGCCAGGATCGATCATTCAGTACTTC.

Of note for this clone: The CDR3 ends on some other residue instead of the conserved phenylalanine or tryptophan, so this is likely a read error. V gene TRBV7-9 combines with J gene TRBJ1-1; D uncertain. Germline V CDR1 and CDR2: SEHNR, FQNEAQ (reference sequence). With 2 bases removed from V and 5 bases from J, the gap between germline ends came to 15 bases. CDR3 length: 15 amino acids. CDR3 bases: TGTGCCAGCAGCTTACGTCGCCCCATCAGAACTGAAGCTTTCCTT. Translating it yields CASSLRRPIRTEAFL.

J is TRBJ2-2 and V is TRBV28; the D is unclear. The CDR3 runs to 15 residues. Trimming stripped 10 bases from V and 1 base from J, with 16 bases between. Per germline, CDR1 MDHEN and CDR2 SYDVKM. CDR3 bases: TGTGCCACCATCTCAGGTGGGGAGAACACCGGGGAGCTGTTTTTT. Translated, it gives CATISGGENTGELFF.

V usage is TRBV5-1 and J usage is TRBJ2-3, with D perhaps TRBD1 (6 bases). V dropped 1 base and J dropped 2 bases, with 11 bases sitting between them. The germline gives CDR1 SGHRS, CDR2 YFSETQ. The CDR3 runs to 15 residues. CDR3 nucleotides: TGCGCCAGCAGCTTGACAGGGCCAACCACAGATACGCAGTATTTT. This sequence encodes CASSLTGPTTDTQYF.

The CDR3, as DNA: TGCGCCAGCAGCTTGGGGGACAGGGCCTCTAATGAAAAACTGTTTTTT. It encodes CASSLGDRASNEKLFF. The genes are TRBV5-1 and TRBJ1-4; 9 positions agree with TRBD1. The CDR3 extends over 16 amino acids. Per the germline V gene, CDR1 is SGHRS and CDR2 is YFSETQ. Trimming at V came to 0 bases and at J to 3 bases, leaving 3 bases not matched to a gene.

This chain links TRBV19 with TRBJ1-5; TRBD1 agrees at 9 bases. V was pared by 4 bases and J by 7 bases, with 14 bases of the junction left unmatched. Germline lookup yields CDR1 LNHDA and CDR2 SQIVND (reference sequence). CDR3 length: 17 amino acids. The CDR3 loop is CASSSPIGTGLIQPQHF. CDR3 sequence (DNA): TGTGCCAGTAGTAGTCCAATCGGGACAGGGCTAATCCAGCCCCAGCATTTT. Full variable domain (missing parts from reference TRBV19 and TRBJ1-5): DGGITQSPKYLFRKEGQNVTLSCEQNLNHDAMYWYRQDPGQGLRLIYYSQIVNDFQKGDIAEGYSVSREKKESFPLTVTSAQKNPTAFYLCASSSPIGTGLIQPQHFGDGTRLSIL.

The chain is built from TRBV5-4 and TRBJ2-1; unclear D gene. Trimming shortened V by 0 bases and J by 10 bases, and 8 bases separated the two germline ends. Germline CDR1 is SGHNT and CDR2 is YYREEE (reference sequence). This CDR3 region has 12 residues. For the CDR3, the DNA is TGTGCCAGCAGCTTGGAGTTCGTAGAGCAGTTCTTC. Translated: CASSLEFVEQFF.

This CDR3 is CASSQGLAGTSTDTQYF. The DNA of the CDR3 is TGTGCCAGCAGCCAAGGACTAGCGGGAACCTCCACAGATACGCAGTATTTT. This chain uses TRBV5-6 with TRBJ2-3; 12 bases fit TRBD2. CDR3 length: 17 amino acids. CDR1 and CDR2 from the germline V gene are SGHDT and YYEEEE. V gave up 4 bases and J gave up 2 bases; unmatched junction bases: 8.

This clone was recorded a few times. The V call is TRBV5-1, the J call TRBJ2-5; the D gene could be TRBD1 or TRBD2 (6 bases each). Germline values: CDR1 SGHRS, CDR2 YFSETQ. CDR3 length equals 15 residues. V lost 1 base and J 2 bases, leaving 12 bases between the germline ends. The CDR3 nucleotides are TGCGCCAGCAGCTTGAATATAGGGGGGCAAGAGACCCAGTACTTC. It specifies CASSLNIGGQETQYF.

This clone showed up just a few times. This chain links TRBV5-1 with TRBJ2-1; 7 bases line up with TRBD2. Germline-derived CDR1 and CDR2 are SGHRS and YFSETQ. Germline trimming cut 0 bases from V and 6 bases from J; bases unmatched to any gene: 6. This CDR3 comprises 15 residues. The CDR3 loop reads CASSLARGTTNEQFF. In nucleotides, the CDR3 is TGCGCCAGCAGCTTGGCCCGGGGGACTACCAATGAGCAGTTCTTC.

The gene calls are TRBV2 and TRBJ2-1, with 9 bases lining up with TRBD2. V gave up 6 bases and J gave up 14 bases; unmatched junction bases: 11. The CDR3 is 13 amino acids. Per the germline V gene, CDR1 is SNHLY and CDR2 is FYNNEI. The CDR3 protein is CASRRLAEPREFF. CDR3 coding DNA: TGTGCCAGCAGAAGACTAGCGGAACCAAGGGAGTTCTTC.

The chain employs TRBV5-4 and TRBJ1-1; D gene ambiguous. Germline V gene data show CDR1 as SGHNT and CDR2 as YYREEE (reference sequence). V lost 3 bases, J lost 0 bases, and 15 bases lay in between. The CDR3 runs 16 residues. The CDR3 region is CASSSKTDPMNTEAFF. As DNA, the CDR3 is TGTGCCAGCAGCTCGAAGACGGACCCGATGAACACTGAAGCTTTCTTT.

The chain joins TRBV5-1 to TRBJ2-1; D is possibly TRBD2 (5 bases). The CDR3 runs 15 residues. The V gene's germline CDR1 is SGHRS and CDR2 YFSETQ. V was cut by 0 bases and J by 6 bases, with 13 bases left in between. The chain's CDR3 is CASSLESGWVNEQFF. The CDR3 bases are TGCGCCAGCAGCTTGGAAAGCGGCTGGGTCAATGAGCAGTTCTTC.

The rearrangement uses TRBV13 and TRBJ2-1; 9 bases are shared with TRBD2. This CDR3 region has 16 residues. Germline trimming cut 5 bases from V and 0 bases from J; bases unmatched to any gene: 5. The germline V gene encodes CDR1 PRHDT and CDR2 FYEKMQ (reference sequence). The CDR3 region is CASSGRSGSSYNEQFF. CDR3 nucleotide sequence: TGTGCCAGCAGCGGCCGTAGCGGGAGCTCCTACAATGAGCAGTTCTTC.

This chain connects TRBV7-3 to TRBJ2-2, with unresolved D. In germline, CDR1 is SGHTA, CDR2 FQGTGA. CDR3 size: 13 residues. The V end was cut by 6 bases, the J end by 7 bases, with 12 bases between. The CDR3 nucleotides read TGTGCCAGCAGTTCGGTGCCCGGCGGGGAGCTGTTTTTT. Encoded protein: CASSSVPGGELFF. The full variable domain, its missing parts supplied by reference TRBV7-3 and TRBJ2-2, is GAGVSQTPSNKVTEKGKYVELRCDPISGHTALYWYRQSLGQGPEFLIYFQGTGAADDSGLPNDRFFAVRPEGSVSTLKIQRTERGDSAVYLCASSSVPGGELFFGEGSRLTVL.

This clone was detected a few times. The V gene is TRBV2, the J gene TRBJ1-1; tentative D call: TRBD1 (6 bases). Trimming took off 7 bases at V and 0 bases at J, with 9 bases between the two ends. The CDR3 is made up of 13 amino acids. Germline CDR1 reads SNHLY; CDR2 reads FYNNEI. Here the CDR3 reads CASNDRLNTEAFF. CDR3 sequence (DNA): TGTGCCAGCAACGACAGGTTGAACACTGAAGCTTTCTTT.

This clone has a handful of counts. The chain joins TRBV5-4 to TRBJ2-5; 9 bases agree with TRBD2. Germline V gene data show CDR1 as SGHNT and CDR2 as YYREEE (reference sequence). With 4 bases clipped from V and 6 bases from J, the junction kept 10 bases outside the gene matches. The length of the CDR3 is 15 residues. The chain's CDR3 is CASSTGTSLSQTQYF. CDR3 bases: TGTGCCAGCAGCACAGGGACTAGCCTTTCGCAGACCCAGTACTTC.

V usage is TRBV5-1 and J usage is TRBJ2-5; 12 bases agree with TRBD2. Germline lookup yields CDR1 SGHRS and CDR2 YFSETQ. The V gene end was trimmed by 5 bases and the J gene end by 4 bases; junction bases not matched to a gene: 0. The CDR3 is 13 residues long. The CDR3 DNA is TGCGCCAGCAGGACTAGCGGGAGAGAGACCCAGTACTTC. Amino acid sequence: CASRTSGRETQYF.

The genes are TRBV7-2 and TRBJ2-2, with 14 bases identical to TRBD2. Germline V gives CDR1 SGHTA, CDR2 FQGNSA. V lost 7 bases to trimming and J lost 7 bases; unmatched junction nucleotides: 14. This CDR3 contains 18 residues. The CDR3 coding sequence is TGTGCCAGCACCCAATCTTCCGGGACTAGCGGGAGCGGCGGGGAGCTGTTTTTT. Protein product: CASTQSSGTSGSGGELFF.

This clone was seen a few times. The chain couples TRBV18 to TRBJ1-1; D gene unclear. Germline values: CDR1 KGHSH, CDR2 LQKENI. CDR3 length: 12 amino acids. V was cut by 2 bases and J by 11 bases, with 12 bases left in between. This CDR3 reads CASSPGLDHAFF. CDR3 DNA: TGTGCCAGCTCACCAGGACTGGACCACGCTTTCTTT.